These 32 T cell receptor beta chains share one sample of origin, sequenced in a study of T cells in localized non-small cell lung cancer. Profiling relied on immunoSEQ multiplex PCR, and the TCRdb table lists in-frame clones only, not all of them. The sample records roughly 28,000 clones, roughly 89% being singletons. This material consisted of peripheral blood, taken before any cancer treatment. The receptors here all came from a male donor older than 55 with stage I lung adenocarcinoma.

Only a few counts were recorded for this clone. The chain joins TRBV10-2 to TRBJ1-2; 8 bases map to TRBD1. Germline V gene lookup returns CDR1 WSHSY and CDR2 SAAADI. V dropped 6 bases and J dropped 0; count of bases not matched to a gene: 9. CDR3 size: 16 residues. The CDR3 spells CASSRSRQGPNYGYTF. Written as DNA, the CDR3 is TGCGCCAGCAGCAGATCTCGACAGGGGCCTAACTATGGCTACACCTTC.

The chain links TRBV9 to TRBJ2-2; D gene unclear. The CDR3 has 14 amino acids. From germline, CDR1 is SGDLS and CDR2 YYNGEE. The V gene lost 0 bases and the J gene lost 5 bases, with 8 bases spanning the gap. The CDR3 loop is CASSVGTVTGELFF. The CDR3 region has the DNA TGTGCCAGCAGCGTAGGTACAGTTACCGGGGAGCTGTTTTTT.

The rearrangement joins TRBV19 to TRBJ2-5; 9 positions agree with TRBD1. V lost 5 bases, J lost 7 bases, and 8 bases stayed unmatched. There are 14 residues in the CDR3. In germline, CDR1 is LNHDA, CDR2 SQIVND (reference sequence). CDR3 sequence reads: CASSSGTGSWTQYF. The CDR3 DNA reads TGTGCCAGTAGTTCCGGGACAGGGAGTTGGACCCAGTACTTC. Supplemented by reference TRBV19 and TRBJ2-5, the full variable domain reads DGGITQSPKYLFRKEGQNVTLSCEQNLNHDAMYWYRQDPGQGLRLIYYSQIVNDFQKGDIAEGYSVSREKKESFPLTVTSAQKNPTAFYLCASSSGTGSWTQYFGPGTRLLVL.

This chain uses TRBV10-3 with TRBJ2-5; 8 positions agree with TRBD2. V lost 6 bases, J lost 4 bases, and 4 bases stayed unmatched. CDR1 ENHRY and CDR2 SYGVKD come from the germline V gene. CDR3 length: 13 amino acids. The CDR3 sequence: CAIRGLVGETQYF. In DNA, the CDR3 is TGTGCCATCAGGGGACTAGTGGGAGAGACCCAGTACTTC.

The V gene is TRBV15, the J gene TRBJ1-5; D is possibly TRBD1 (6 bases). The germline V gene encodes CDR1 LNHNV and CDR2 YYDKDF (reference sequence). This CDR3 comprises 17 residues. With 1 base removed from V and 5 bases from J, the gap between germline ends came to 18 bases. This chain's CDR3 is CATSRGGAGKEDQPQHF. CDR3 DNA sequence: TGTGCCACCAGCAGAGGGGGGGCAGGGAAGGAGGATCAGCCCCAGCATTTT.

The chain joins TRBV7-2 to TRBJ1-4; D is undetermined. CDR3 length: 14 amino acids. From germline, CDR1 is SGHTA and CDR2 FQGNSA. Trimming cost V 1 base and J 1 base, with 4 bases left between them. The CDR3 reads CASSLGRTNEKLFF. The CDR3 DNA sequence: TGTGCCAGCAGCTTAGGACGAACTAATGAAAAACTGTTTTTT.

This chain joins TRBV4-3 and TRBJ1-2; unclear D gene. CDR1 and CDR2 from the germline V gene are LGHNA and YSLEER. The CDR3 runs 16 residues. Trimming took 0 bases from V and 8 from J, leaving 19 bases between them. The CDR3, as DNA: TGCGCCAGCAGCCAAGATCCAAACGTGAGACCGGAAGGCTACACCTTC. Residues: CASSQDPNVRPEGYTF.

This rearrangement joins TRBV6-6 to TRBJ2-7; D may be TRBD1 or TRBD2 (5 bases each). Germline values: CDR1 MNHNY, CDR2 SVGAGI (reference sequence). The CDR3 sequence is 15 residues long. Trimming took 7 bases from V and 1 from J, leaving 17 bases between them. CDR3 nucleotides: TGTGCCAGCACACGGGACCGGGACGTATCCTACGAGCAGTACTTC. Residues: CASTRDRDVSYEQYF.

The chain uses TRBV6-6 and TRBJ1-3; D uncertain. There are 13 residues in the CDR3. With 2 bases removed from V and 0 bases from J, the gap between germline ends came to 2 bases. CDR1 is MNHNY and CDR2 is SVGAGI in the germline V gene (reference sequence). The CDR3 here is CASSYVSGNTIYF. In DNA form, the CDR3 reads TGTGCCAGCAGTTACGTCTCTGGAAACACCATATATTTT.

CDR3 DNA: TGCGCCAGCAGCTTGGACAGGGGGTTCGGGACCCAGTACTTC. It translates to CASSLDRGFGTQYF. The chain links TRBV5-1 to TRBJ2-5; 8 nucleotides match TRBD1. With V trimmed by 0 bases and J by 7 bases, 5 bases remained unmatched. Germline V CDR1 and CDR2: SGHRS, YFSETQ. The CDR3 length is 14 residues. Full variable domain (remainder filled in from reference TRBV5-1 and TRBJ2-5): KAGVTQTPRYLIKTRGQQVTLSCSPISGHRSVSWYQQTPGQGLQFLFEYFSETQRNKGNFPGRFSGRQFSNSRSEMNVSTLELGDSALYLCASSLDRGFGTQYFGPGTRLLVL.

This clone is labeled medium-sized (0.01 to 0.1%). Other DNA sequences in this specimen translate into the identical CDR3. This chain uses TRBV7-6 with TRBJ1-1, with D possibly matching TRBD1 (5 bases). The CDR3 length is 14 residues. V gave up 2 bases and J gave up 1 base, with 8 bases separating them. Germline loops: CDR1 SGHVS, CDR2 FNYEAQ. The CDR3 here is CASSLSRGNTEAFF. The CDR3 DNA reads TGTGCCAGCAGCTTATCTAGGGGGAACACTGAAGCTTTCTTT.

The chain combines TRBV7-2 with TRBJ2-2; 7 positions match TRBD2. V lost 6 bases and J lost 3; bases outside the gene matches: 7. The CDR3 sequence is 15 residues long. Per germline, CDR1 SGHTA and CDR2 FQGNSA. The CDR3 loop is CASRTSRWDTGELFF. The CDR3 bases are TGTGCCAGCAGGACTAGCCGTTGGGACACCGGGGAGCTGTTTTTT.

This clone occurred once. This rearrangement joins TRBV29-1 to TRBJ2-3; D gene ambiguous. Germline V gene data show CDR1 as SQVTM and CDR2 as ANQGSEA. Trimming pared 2 bases from V and 5 bases from J, leaving 5 bases between. The CDR3 is made up of 11 amino acids. The CDR3 nucleotides are TGCAGCGTTGAACGTCAAGATACGCAGTATTTT. Translated: CSVERQDTQYF.

The V call is TRBV6-6, the J call TRBJ1-4; 12 bases fit TRBD1. CDR1 is MNHNY and CDR2 is SVGAGI in the germline V gene (reference sequence). The V and J ends lost 7 bases and 13 bases, in that order; junction bases with no gene match: 7. The CDR3 is made up of 13 amino acids. CDR3: CASNSGTGGILFF. In DNA, the CDR3 is TGTGCCAGCAATTCCGGGACAGGGGGCATACTGTTTTTT.

The J gene is TRBJ2-6, the V gene TRBV30; D remains unclear. CDR3 length: 13 residues. Per the germline V gene, CDR1 is GTSNPN and CDR2 is SVGIG (reference sequence). V was trimmed by 4 bases and J by 0 bases, leaving 4 bases between them. The CDR3 coding sequence is TGTGCCTGGAACCCCTCTGGGGCCAACGTCCTGACTTTC. It yields the protein CAWNPSGANVLTF.

This chain uses TRBV15 with TRBJ1-5; perhaps TRBD1 as D (6 bases). The CDR3 sequence is 16 residues long. CDR1 and CDR2 from the germline V gene are LNHNV and YYDKDF (reference sequence). Trimming took 2 bases from V and 2 from J, leaving 13 bases between them. Here the CDR3 DNA reads TGTGCCACCAGCAGAACGGCAGGGGTCGGCAATCAGCCCCAGCATTTT. It specifies CATSRTAGVGNQPQHF.

CDR3 bases: TGTGCCAGCAGCCACCTCGACAGGACTAACTATGGCTACACCTTC. Translating it yields CASSHLDRTNYGYTF. The chain carries TRBV7-8 and TRBJ1-2; the D gene is possibly TRBD1 (6 bases). The CDR3 has 15 amino acids. V was pared by 5 bases and J by 0 bases, with 13 bases between. The germline CDR1 and CDR2 sequences are SGHVS and FQNEAQ.

V is TRBV20-1 and J is TRBJ1-1; D perhaps matches TRBD1 (5 bases). Trimming stripped 5 bases from V and 7 bases from J, with 11 bases between. Germline lookup yields CDR1 DFQATT and CDR2 SNEGSKA (reference sequence). The CDR3 covers 11 residues. In DNA, the CDR3 is TGCAGTGCTTTGCGACAGCATGAAGCTTTCTTT. Translation gives CSALRQHEAFF.

The rearrangement joins TRBV29-1 to TRBJ2-5; possibly TRBD2 for D (5 bases). Trimming cost V 2 bases and J 10 bases, with 23 bases left between them. This CDR3 is built from 15 residues. The V gene's germline CDR1 is SQVTM and CDR2 ANQGSEA. This chain's CDR3 is CSVELDGAAQVSQYF. The CDR3 DNA is TGCAGCGTTGAATTAGACGGAGCGGCTCAGGTGAGCCAGTACTTC.

A single count supports this clone. The V call is TRBV6-5, the J call TRBJ1-3; D is perhaps TRBD1 (6 bases). The CDR3 spans 15 residues. V dropped 6 bases and J dropped 8 bases, with 20 bases sitting between them. The germline V gene encodes CDR1 MNHEY and CDR2 SVGAGI. CDR3 region: CASSSLGGAKDTIYF. The CDR3 coding sequence is TGTGCCAGCAGCTCCCTGGGGGGGGCGAAGGACACCATATATTTT.

The V gene is TRBV7-2, the J gene TRBJ2-5; possible D gene TRBD1, 5 bases. The V gene's germline CDR1 is SGHTA and CDR2 FQGNSA. V lost 5 bases, J lost 3 bases, and 16 bases lay in between. The CDR3 spans 15 residues. CDR3 in amino acids: CASSPQYGAKETQYF. In DNA form, the CDR3 reads TGTGCCAGCAGCCCCCAGTATGGGGCTAAAGAGACCCAGTACTTC.

This clone was seen once. The V gene is TRBV4-3, the J gene TRBJ1-1; D possibly corresponds to TRBD1 (5 bases). V lost 6 bases and J lost 3, with 14 bases in between. Germline V gene data show CDR1 as LGHNA and CDR2 as YSLEER. The CDR3 extends over 14 amino acids. As DNA, the CDR3 is TGCGCCAGCAGTGATGGGGGACTGGACACTGAAGCTTTCTTT. Its translation: CASSDGGLDTEAFF.

This chain connects TRBV10-3 to TRBJ1-5; D unclear. The germline V gene encodes CDR1 ENHRY and CDR2 SYGVKD. The length of the CDR3 is 13 residues. V lost 7 bases, J lost 0 bases, and 7 bases lay in between. The CDR3 DNA follows: TGTGCCATCATCGTCTATAGCAATCAGCCCCAGCATTTT. Its translation: CAIIVYSNQPQHF.

The chain has TRBV18 and TRBJ2-7; weak D call: TRBD2 (6 bases). This CDR3 has 11 residues. The ends were cut back, 5 bases at V and 5 bases at J, with 7 bases in the middle. Germline assignment: CDR1 KGHSH and CDR2 LQKENI. The DNA for the CDR3 is TGTGCCAGCTCATGGAGGGACGAGCAGTACTTC. It yields the protein CASSWRDEQYF.

This chain uses TRBV4-2 with TRBJ2-1; 8 bases line up with TRBD2. Germline CDR1 LGHNA, CDR2 YNFKEQ. The CDR3 is 16 residues long. V lost 4 bases and J lost 8; bases outside the gene matches: 13. CDR3 protein: CASSPLEPGLVDEQFF. CDR3 nucleotides: TGTGCCAGCAGCCCTCTCGAGCCGGGACTAGTAGATGAGCAGTTCTTC.

The chain couples TRBV18 to TRBJ2-1; D unclear. V lost 0 bases and J lost 4, with 10 bases in between. This CDR3 comprises 15 residues. Germline assignment: CDR1 KGHSH and CDR2 LQKENI. The CDR3 region is CASSPPSGPYNEQFF. CDR3 DNA sequence: TGTGCCAGCTCACCACCGTCAGGCCCATACAATGAGCAGTTCTTC.

This clone was seen once. This sequence joins TRBV18 and TRBJ2-7; 9 bases map to TRBD1. This CDR3 is built from 16 residues. The V gene end was trimmed by 2 bases and the J gene end by 1 base; junction bases not matched to a gene: 6. The germline gives CDR1 KGHSH, CDR2 LQKENI. CDR3 sequence: CASSPSDRGTSYEQYF. The CDR3 bases are TGTGCCAGCTCACCATCGGACAGGGGAACTTCCTACGAGCAGTACTTC.

This clone has just one count. The chain couples TRBV2 to TRBJ2-4; TRBD1 matches 7 bases. The CDR3 has 15 amino acids. Trimming removed 8 bases from V and 3 bases from J; junction bases left unmatched: 10. Germline V gene sequence: CDR1 SNHLY, CDR2 FYNNEI. Written as DNA, the CDR3 is TGTGCCAGCCTGAGGGGACAGTGGGTCAAAAACATTCAGTACTTC. Amino acid sequence: CASLRGQWVKNIQYF.

This chain connects TRBV7-8 to TRBJ2-2; unclear D gene. Trimming removed 0 bases from V and 5 bases from J, with 16 bases in between. This CDR3 has 17 amino acids. Germline CDR1 is SGHVS and CDR2 is FQNEAQ. CDR3 loop: CASSLAEEHRRTGELFF. CDR3 coding DNA: TGTGCCAGCAGCTTAGCTGAGGAACACCGCAGAACCGGGGAGCTGTTTTTT.

The table lists this clone with a count of one. The chain is built from TRBV10-3 and TRBJ2-7; perhaps TRBD2 as D (7 bases). V lost 2 bases and J lost 6, with 17 bases in between. This CDR3 has 15 amino acids. CDR1 and CDR2 from the germline V gene are ENHRY and SYGVKD. Here the CDR3 DNA reads TGTGCCATCAGTGAGAGGGGGGGGACCCTCGGCGAGCAGTACTTC. Its translation: CAISERGGTLGEQYF.

This chain joins TRBV4-1 and TRBJ2-3, with TRBD1 as a possible D gene (6 bases). This CDR3 spans 17 amino acids. Germline V gene lookup returns CDR1 MGHRA and CDR2 YSYEKL. The V and J ends lost 0 bases and 7 bases respectively, with 20 bases between them. CDR3 protein: CASSQDPSGGLLNTQYF. For the CDR3, the DNA is TGCGCCAGCAGCCAAGATCCGAGTGGGGGCCTTTTAAATACGCAGTATTTT.

This clone has just a few counts. This chain links TRBV30 with TRBJ2-3; the D call may be TRBD1 or TRBD2 (6 bases each). CDR1 and CDR2 from the germline V gene are GTSNPN and SVGIG (reference sequence). The CDR3 is 15 residues long. The CDR3 spells CALASNPGGPDTQYF. The CDR3 DNA is TGTGCTTTAGCGAGTAATCCCGGGGGCCCAGATACGCAGTATTTT.